Below are 23 T cell receptor beta chains sequenced from a single sample in a study of CD8+CD57+ T cells in acquired aplastic anemia. Genomic DNA served as template for TCR beta VDJ and CDR3 profiling. Via MiXCR, TCRdb re-called the reads, giving one row per CDR3 protein. The repertoire consists of 150,000 to 200,000 distinct CDR3 sequences, with approximately 50% occurring once and the leading ten covering about 8.8%. Patients picked for sequencing had shown CD8+CD57+ cell expansion detected by flow cytometry. The sample was sorted CD4+, CD8+, or CD8+CD57+ T cells (not recorded which) from PBMCs. These receptors originate from a human donor with aplastic anemia.

This clonotype was picked up many times. The chain recombines TRBV19 with TRBJ2-1; D ambiguous. Germline CDR1 reads LNHDA; CDR2 reads SQIVND (reference sequence). The ends were cut back, 4 bases at V and 6 bases at J, with 13 bases in the middle. The CDR3 runs 14 residues. The CDR3 coding sequence is TGTGCCAGTAGTAGTCCCCGATGGTCCAATGAGCAGTTCTTC. Its protein is CASSSPRWSNEQFF.

This clonotype has only a few counts. The V call is TRBV19, the J call TRBJ2-1; D possibly corresponds to TRBD2 (6 bases). Germline V gene sequence: CDR1 LNHDA, CDR2 SQIVND (reference sequence). V was clipped by 4 bases and J by 3 bases, with 13 bases between them. CDR3 length: 15 residues. CDR3 loop: CASSTGDLVYNEQFF. DNA for the CDR3: TGTGCCAGTAGTACGGGGGATCTGGTCTACAATGAGCAGTTCTTC.

V is TRBV19 and J is TRBJ1-2; weak D call: TRBD1 (5 bases). The CDR3 totals 15 residues. V gave up 4 bases and J gave up 4 bases, with 16 bases separating them. Germline loops: CDR1 LNHDA, CDR2 SQIVND (reference sequence). DNA of the CDR3: TGTGCCAGTAGTACAACAGTCGACAGCTCCTATGGCTACACCTTC. Translated: CASSTTVDSSYGYTF. The entire variable domain, with the rest obtained from reference TRBV19 and TRBJ1-2, is as follows: DGGITQSPKYLFRKEGQNVTLSCEQNLNHDAMYWYRQDPGQGLRLIYYSQIVNDFQKGDIAEGYSVSREKKESFPLTVTSAQKNPTAFYLCASSTTVDSSYGYTFGSGTRLTVV.

The chain carries TRBV19 and TRBJ1-3; the match to TRBD1 covers 10 bases. The CDR3 contains 16 residues. The V segment lost 4 bases and the J segment 6 bases; nucleotides outside the gene matches: 9. Germline-derived CDR1 and CDR2 are LNHDA and SQIVND (reference sequence). The CDR3 sequence: CASSTRQGAVVNTIYF. CDR3 nucleotide sequence: TGTGCCAGTAGTACGCGACAGGGGGCGGTGGTAAACACCATATATTTT.

This clonotype was seen ten or more times. The V gene is TRBV3-1, the J gene TRBJ1-6; D might be TRBD1 (5 bases). V lost 2 bases and J lost 11, with 10 bases in between. Looked up from germline, CDR1 is LGHDT and CDR2 is YNNKEL (reference sequence). The CDR3 sequence is 13 residues long. The CDR3 nucleotides are TGTGCCAGCAGCCAAACTAGGGGAACACCCCTCCACTTT. This gives the protein CASSQTRGTPLHF.

The chain has TRBV5-4 and TRBJ2-1, with 11 positions matching TRBD2. This CDR3 is built from 15 residues. CDR1 and CDR2 (germline): SGHNT, YYREEE (reference sequence). J lost 6 bases, V lost 0 bases, and 2 bases had no gene match. The CDR3 spells CASSLGLAGLNEQFF. CDR3 DNA: TGTGCCAGCAGCTTGGGACTAGCGGGGCTCAATGAGCAGTTCTTC.

Many counts were recorded for this clonotype. One end of the junction fails to match germline, which may point to a read error. The V and J genes are TRBV12-3 or TRBV12-4 and TRBJ1-2; 7 bases line up with TRBD1. The CDR3 is 12 residues long. DNA for the CDR3: TGTGCCAGCAGTTTGGGGGGTGACAGGGCATACTTC. Its translation is CASSLGGDRAYF.

This clonotype was counted between two and nine times. The chain links TRBV10-3 to TRBJ2-1, with TRBD2 matching 10 bases. CDR1 and CDR2 (germline): ENHRY, SYGVKD. The CDR3 spans 16 residues. With 5 bases clipped from V and 1 base from J, the junction kept 5 bases outside the gene matches. The CDR3 nucleotides are TGTGCCATCAGTTCTAGCGGGAGAGCATCCTACAATGAGCAGTTCTTC. As protein: CAISSSGRASYNEQFF.

This clonotype was seen repeatedly, ten times or more. V and J are TRBV7-2 and TRBJ2-2; no definite D call. The CDR3 covers 12 residues. Trimming left V 5 bases short and J 7 bases short, with 8 bases between. The germline V gene has CDR1 SGHTA and CDR2 FQGNSA. CDR3 DNA: TGTGCCAGCAGCCCCTATTACGGGGAGCTGTTTTTT. The encoded protein is CASSPYYGELFF.

The chain combines TRBV7-8 with TRBJ2-7; 7 nucleotides match TRBD1. The CDR3 has 13 amino acids. The trim removed 3 bases at V and 2 bases at J, leaving 1 base unmatched. Germline CDR1 is SGHVS and CDR2 is FQNEAQ. The CDR3 here is CASSFDRAYEQYF. CDR3 in DNA: TGTGCCAGCAGCTTCGACAGGGCCTACGAGCAGTACTTC.

The chain recombines TRBV10-2 with TRBJ1-5, with D possibly being TRBD1 (6 bases). The V end lost 5 bases, the J end lost 0 bases, and 11 bases lay between the germline ends. This CDR3 has 15 amino acids. Germline values: CDR1 WSHSY, CDR2 SAAADI. Written as DNA, the CDR3 is TGCGCCAGCAGTAACAGGGAGGGTAGCAATCAGCCCCAGCATTTT. Translated, it gives CASSNREGSNQPQHF.

The J gene is TRBJ2-1, the V gene TRBV10-2, with a weak D call TRBD2 (6 bases). This CDR3 is built from 17 residues. Per germline, CDR1 WSHSY and CDR2 SAAADI. Between the trimmed V and J ends, which lost 4 bases and 5 bases, there was a span of 21 bases. The CDR3 nucleotides read TGCGCCAGCAGTGCAGAGCGCCCACTAGCAACCCACAATGAGCAGTTCTTC. The encoded protein is CASSAERPLATHNEQFF.

The V gene is TRBV9, the J gene TRBJ2-7; a possible D gene is TRBD1 (8 bases). The V end lost 3 bases, the J end lost 3 bases, and 16 bases lay between the germline ends. This CDR3 region has 15 residues. Germline lookup yields CDR1 SGDLS and CDR2 YYNGEE. The CDR3 coding sequence is TGTGCCAGCAGCGCCACAGCGGGGACAGGCTACGAGCAGTACTTC. Translation gives CASSATAGTGYEQYF.

This clonotype was recorded at least ten times. Relative to the germline gene, one junction end is altered; a read error may explain this. The gene calls are TRBV25-1 and TRBJ1-6, with 12 bases identical to TRBD1. Germline V gene data show CDR1 as MGHDK and CDR2 as SYGVNS. The CDR3 covers 20 residues. The CDR3, as DNA: TGTGCCAGCACACGCCCGGGGGACAGGGGGCGTTCGGTCTATGATTCACCCCTCCACTTT. Amino acids: CASTRPGDRGRSVYDSPLHF.

This clonotype was detected only a few times. J is TRBJ2-7 and V is TRBV11-2, with 7 nucleotides matching TRBD2. CDR1 is SGHAT and CDR2 is FQNNGV in the germline V gene. After removal of 0 bases from V and 3 bases from J, the junction contained 5 bases not matched to a gene. The CDR3 totals 15 residues. The CDR3, as DNA: TGTGCCAGCAGCTTAGATTTGGGGAGGGGCTACGAGCAGTACTTC. This translates into CASSLDLGRGYEQYF.

The table lists this clonotype with many counts. The rearrangement joins TRBV19 to TRBJ2-2, with D unresolved. Per the germline V gene, CDR1 is LNHDA and CDR2 is SQIVND (reference sequence). V lost 8 bases to trimming and J lost 5 bases, with 9 bases between them. This CDR3 spans 12 amino acids. CDR3 in DNA: TGTGCCAGTGACCGTAGAACCGGGGAGCTGTTTTTT. It yields the protein CASDRRTGELFF.

This clonotype has at least ten counts. V and J are TRBV7-3 and TRBJ2-7; 8 bases line up with TRBD2. From germline, CDR1 is SGHTA and CDR2 FQGTGA. CDR3 length: 21 residues. Trimming at V came to 3 bases and at J to 6 bases, leaving 28 bases not matched to a gene. CDR3 nucleotide sequence: TGTGCCAGCAGCTTCACCGGGGGGGTCATAGTAGCCGGAAGGCCAGACATCGAGCAGTACTTC. Protein sequence: CASSFTGGVIVAGRPDIEQYF. Drawing the rest from reference TRBV7-3 and TRBJ2-7, the complete variable domain is GAGVSQTPSNKVTEKGKYVELRCDPISGHTALYWYRQSLGQGPEFLIYFQGTGAADDSGLPNDRFFAVRPEGSVSTLKIQRTERGDSAVYLCASSFTGGVIVAGRPDIEQYFGPGTRLTVT.

This clonotype was detected many times. The chain couples TRBV20-1 to TRBJ2-7, with 10 bases aligning to TRBD2. The CDR3 sequence is 16 residues long. Germline assignment: CDR1 DFQATT and CDR2 SNEGSKA (reference sequence). The V gene end was trimmed by 1 base and the J gene end by 3 bases; junction bases not matched to a gene: 9. The CDR3 reads CSARVWLAGVIYEQYF. Here the CDR3 DNA reads TGCAGTGCTAGAGTTTGGCTAGCGGGAGTTATCTACGAGCAGTACTTC.

This clonotype turned up a few times. This sequence joins TRBV7-2 and TRBJ2-7; no clear D gene. Germline assignment: CDR1 SGHTA and CDR2 FQGNSA. V lost 1 base, J lost 6 bases, and 7 bases lay in between. CDR3 length: 12 amino acids. The CDR3 protein is CASSLDLGEQYF. CDR3 nucleotide sequence: TGTGCCAGCAGCTTAGATCTGGGCGAGCAGTACTTC.

Details on this clonotype: The DNA is left out, because the CDR3 cannot be placed on it with certainty; the CDR3 is given as TCRdb lists it. V and J are TRBV10-3 and TRBJ2-5; TRBD1, as called in the table, went unchecked against the DNA. Including both end residues, the CDR3 is 18 amino acids long. Germline CDR1 reads ENHRY; CDR2 reads SYGVKD. CDR3: CAICSASDRGRISETQYF.

The chain couples TRBV5-1 to TRBJ1-2, with D possibly matching TRBD1 (6 bases). Germline loops: CDR1 SGHRS, CDR2 YFSETQ. Between the trimmed V and J ends, which lost 0 bases and 2 bases, there was a span of 11 bases. This CDR3 spans 15 amino acids. CDR3 in DNA: TGCGCCAGCAGCTTGGTTGCTGGGACAAACTATGGCTACACCTTC. Translation: CASSLVAGTNYGYTF.

This clonotype was recorded many times. The genes are TRBV12-3 or TRBV12-4 and TRBJ1-2; D is perhaps TRBD1 (6 bases). The length of the CDR3 is 12 residues. V dropped 2 bases and J dropped 6 bases, with 7 bases sitting between them. CDR3 bases: TGTGCCAGCAGTTTAAGGGGGAATGGCTACACCTTC. Amino acids: CASSLRGNGYTF.

This clonotype was counted ten times or more. The chain has TRBV6-5 and TRBJ1-1; D gene unclear. Per germline, CDR1 MNHEY and CDR2 SVGAGI. CDR3 length equals 14 residues. V shed 0 bases and J shed 5 bases, with 10 bases lying between them. The CDR3 sequence is CASSYSRGRTEAFF. The CDR3, as DNA: TGTGCCAGCAGTTACTCGAGAGGGCGTACTGAAGCTTTCTTT.